This note documents a single T cell receptor (beta chain) sequence. This clone was seen just once. Its antigen target is currently unknown. No much larger clone exists at a distance of one base, and base qualities are not known. Clipping removes 4 bases from V and 4 bases from J, with 10 as the unmatched junction base count. Based on the germline V gene (reference sequence), the CDR1 and CDR2 sequences are LNHNV and YYDKDF. The CDR3 starts with the cysteine, ends with the phenylalanine, and has 15 residues. Solely the CDR3 DNA is kept, with 45 bases framed from the first base. The data were taken from a study of blood T cell repertoires in COVID-19 (dated by TCRdb to the early 2020s). Regarding the research as a whole: Samples from collaborators originated in the United States, Italy and Spain and spanned both the acute and convalescent phases of COVID-19. The samples were drawn from the first 160 participants of the ongoing ImmuneRACE study and from 1,254 subjects provided by 6 global collaborators. Subjects who had been exposed to COVID-19, were actively infected with it, or had recovered from it provided the deeply sampled blood TCRbeta repertoires that made up the dataset. The repertoires were made available in a free public database intended to serve as a resource for research on the immune response to SARS-CoV-2. A de-identified subject ID, COVID-19 status, age in years and sex were almost always included in the sample metadata. Where available, HLA class I and class II types were taken from metadata supplied by the sample provider and were not determined by assay-based typing. The prospective study material was composed of cDNA or gDNA derived from T cells, B-cell-depleted T cells, or PBMCs.

The immunoSEQ Assay, a bias-controlled multiplex PCR, was used to amplify TCRbeta CDR3 regions from genomic DNA. For the original study's pipeline: Within the assay, amplification of reference gene primers was used to estimate how many nucleated cells each sample contained. Sequence reads were collapsed and filtered to measure the absolute abundance of every unique TCRbeta CDR3 rearrangement. For each sample, productive Simpson clonality was calculated by taking the square root of Simpson's diversity index across productive rearrangements. The table comes from immuneACCESS by way of TCRdb, which keeps in-frame sequences with V and J called. Part of the clones is missing from these tables; in studies checked, under half for an unresolved V gene and the rest for unknown reasons. V and J calls and clone size are those listed in that table; D and trimming were worked out from the DNA. A total of about 200,000 clones appear in this sample, 86% of them only once. The top ten clones comprise around 5.7% of the sample.

Results the study describes overall, beyond this receptor: The amount of clinical and demographic metadata varied by source and participant and was provided uncurated.

Whole blood was collected in K2EDTA tubes by collaborating institutions according to the institutions' own protocols. For TCRbeta analysis, collaborators shipped samples in one of three forms: frozen whole blood, isolated PBMCs, or DNA extracted from either of those sample types. The clonotype originates from an older man with acute or convalescent COVID-19. Sequenced sample: peripheral blood. The sequence is built from TRBV15 and TRBJ2-7; TRBD1 agrees with 7 junctional bases. The CDR3 reads as follows: CATSIGGTGVYEQYF. The bases are TGTGCCACCAGCATAGGTGGCACAGGGGTGTACGAGCAGTACTTC.